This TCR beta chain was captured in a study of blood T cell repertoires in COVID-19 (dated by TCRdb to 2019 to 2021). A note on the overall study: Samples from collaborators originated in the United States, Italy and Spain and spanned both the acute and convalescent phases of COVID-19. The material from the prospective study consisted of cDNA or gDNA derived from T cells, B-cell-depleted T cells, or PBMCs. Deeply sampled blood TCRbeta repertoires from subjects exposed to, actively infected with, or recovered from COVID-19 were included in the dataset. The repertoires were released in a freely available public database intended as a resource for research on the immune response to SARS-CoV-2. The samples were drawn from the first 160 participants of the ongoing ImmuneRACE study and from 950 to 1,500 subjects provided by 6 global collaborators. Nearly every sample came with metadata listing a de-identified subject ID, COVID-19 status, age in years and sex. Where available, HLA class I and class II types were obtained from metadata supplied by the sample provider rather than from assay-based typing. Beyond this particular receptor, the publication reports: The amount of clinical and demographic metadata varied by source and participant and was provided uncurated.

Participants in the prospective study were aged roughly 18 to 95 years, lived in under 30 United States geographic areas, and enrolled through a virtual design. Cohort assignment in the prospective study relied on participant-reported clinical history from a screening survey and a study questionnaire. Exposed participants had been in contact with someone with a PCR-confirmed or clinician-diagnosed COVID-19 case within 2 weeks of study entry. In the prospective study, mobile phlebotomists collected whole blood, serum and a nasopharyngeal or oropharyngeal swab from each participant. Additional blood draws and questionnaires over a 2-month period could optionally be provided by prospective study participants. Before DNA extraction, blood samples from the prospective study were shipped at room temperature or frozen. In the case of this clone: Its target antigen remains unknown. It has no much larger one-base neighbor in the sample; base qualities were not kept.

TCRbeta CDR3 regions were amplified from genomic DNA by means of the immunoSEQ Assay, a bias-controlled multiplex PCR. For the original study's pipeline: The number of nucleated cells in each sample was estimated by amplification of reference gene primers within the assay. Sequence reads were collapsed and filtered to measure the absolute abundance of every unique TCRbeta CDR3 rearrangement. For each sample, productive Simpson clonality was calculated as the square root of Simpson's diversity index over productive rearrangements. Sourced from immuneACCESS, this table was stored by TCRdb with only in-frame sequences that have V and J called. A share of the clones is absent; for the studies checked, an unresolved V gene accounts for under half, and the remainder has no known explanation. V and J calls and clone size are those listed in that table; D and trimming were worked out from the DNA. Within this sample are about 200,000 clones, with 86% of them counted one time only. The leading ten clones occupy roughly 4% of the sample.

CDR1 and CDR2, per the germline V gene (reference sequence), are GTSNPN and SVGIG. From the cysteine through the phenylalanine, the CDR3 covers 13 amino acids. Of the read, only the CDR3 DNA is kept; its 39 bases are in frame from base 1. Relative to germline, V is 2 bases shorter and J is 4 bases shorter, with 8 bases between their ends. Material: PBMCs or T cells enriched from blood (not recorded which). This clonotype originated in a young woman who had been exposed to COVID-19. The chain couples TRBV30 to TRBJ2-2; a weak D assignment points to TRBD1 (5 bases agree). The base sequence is TGTGCCTGGAGTCTGGGGCCCACCGGGGAGCTGTTTTTT. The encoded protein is CAWSLGPTGELFF. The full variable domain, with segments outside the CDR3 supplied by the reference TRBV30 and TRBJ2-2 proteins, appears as SQTIHQWPATLVQPVGSPLSLECTVEGTSNPNLYWYRQAAGRGLQLLFYSVGIGQISSEVPQNLSASRPQDRQFILSSKKLLLSDSGFYLCAWSLGPTGELFFGEGSRLTVL.